Shown below are 17 T cell receptor beta chains from a single sample sequenced in a study of cytomegalovirus exposure and HLA in healthy donors. Researchers ran the PCR with 60 Vbeta and 13 Jbeta primers. Measured with immunoSEQ multiplex PCR; TCRdb has only the in-frame clones, and not every one. Of 150,000 to 200,000 clones in the sample, just over 75% are singletons; the top ten hold less than 1.5%. The sequencing input was PBMCs. The receptors stem from a woman in her thirties in good health and CMV-seropositive.

CDR3 DNA: TGTGCCTGGAGCCATAAAGGGACATCTGCTGAAGCTTTCTTT. Its translation is CAWSHKGTSAEAFF. V usage is TRBV30 and J usage is TRBJ1-1, with D tentatively TRBD1 (6 bases). V was pared by 3 bases and J by 6 bases, with 17 bases between. CDR1 GTSNPN and CDR2 SVGIG come from the germline V gene (reference sequence). The CDR3 runs 14 residues. The full variable domain, with the rest looked up from reference TRBV30 and TRBJ1-1, is SQTIHQWPATLVQPVGSPLSLECTVEGTSNPNLYWYRQAAGRGLQLLFYSVGIGQISSEVPQNLSASRPQDRQFILSSKKLLLSDSGFYLCAWSHKGTSAEAFFGQGTRLTVV.

This clone has more than one count but fewer than ten. This chain joins TRBV4-3 and TRBJ2-1; 8 bases are shared with TRBD1. J lost 6 bases, V lost 0 bases, and 10 bases had no gene match. CDR3 length equals 17 residues. Germline CDR1 and CDR2: LGHNA and YSLEER. CDR3 sequence: CASSQDSGQGLFNEQFF. CDR3 nucleotide sequence: TGCGCCAGCAGCCAAGATTCAGGACAGGGACTCTTCAATGAGCAGTTCTTC.

The gene calls are TRBV5-1 and TRBJ1-3; D uncertain. V lost 1 base and J 2 bases, leaving 7 bases between the germline ends. From germline, CDR1 is SGHRS and CDR2 YFSETQ. CDR3 length: 14 amino acids. In DNA, the CDR3 is TGCGCCAGCAGCTTGAACAGCCCTGGAAACACCATATATTTT. Encoded protein: CASSLNSPGNTIYF.

This chain uses TRBV28 with TRBJ2-7; the D gene is possibly TRBD2 (6 bases). Germline lookup yields CDR1 MDHEN and CDR2 SYDVKM. V was clipped by 5 bases and J by 2 bases, with 13 bases between them. The CDR3 loop spans 14 amino acids. The CDR3 region has the DNA TGTGCCAGCAGTACCCGGGACTTTCCCTACGAGCAGTACTTC. Translation gives CASSTRDFPYEQYF.

This chain uses TRBV30 with TRBJ2-7; 7 nucleotides line up with TRBD2. The V segment lost 3 bases and the J segment 3 bases; nucleotides outside the gene matches: 11. This CDR3 region has 15 residues. Germline V gene lookup returns CDR1 GTSNPN and CDR2 SVGIG (reference sequence). DNA for the CDR3: TGTGCCTGGAGCGCGAATCCTAGCGGCCGCTACGAGCAGTACTTC. Protein sequence: CAWSANPSGRYEQYF.

V and J are TRBV10-1 and TRBJ1-2; D is ambiguous. Germline values: CDR1 WNHNN, CDR2 SYGVQD (reference sequence). The CDR3 runs 13 residues. V lost 4 bases, J lost 2 bases, and 8 bases lay in between. CDR3 protein: CASSAQANYGYTF. Written as DNA, the CDR3 is TGCGCCAGCAGTGCACAAGCGAACTATGGCTACACCTTC.

This chain links TRBV28 with TRBJ2-7; 12 bases match TRBD2. The CDR3 consists of 15 residues. Germline trimming cut 5 bases from V and 3 bases from J; bases unmatched to any gene: 5. Germline-derived CDR1 and CDR2 are MDHEN and SYDVKM. CDR3 residues: CASSQTSGGIYEQYF. DNA of the CDR3: TGTGCCAGCAGTCAGACTAGCGGGGGCATCTACGAGCAGTACTTC.

In this sample, this clone turned up once. The chain joins TRBV28 to TRBJ1-5; 9 bases agree with TRBD1. The trim removed 3 bases at V and 6 bases at J, leaving 3 bases unmatched. CDR1 and CDR2 (germline): MDHEN, SYDVKM. This CDR3 spans 14 amino acids. The chain's CDR3 is CASSLGQGFQPQHF. The CDR3 DNA follows: TGTGCCAGCAGTTTGGGACAGGGATTTCAGCCCCAGCATTTT.

This clone has a single count. The V call is TRBV28, the J call TRBJ2-7; 8 bases match TRBD2. The V and J ends lost 3 bases and 3 bases, in that order; junction bases with no gene match: 10. The germline V gene has CDR1 MDHEN and CDR2 SYDVKM. The CDR3 spans 16 residues. The CDR3: CASSLGSGNSYYEQYF. The CDR3 nucleotides read TGTGCCAGCAGTTTGGGTAGCGGGAATAGCTACTACGAGCAGTACTTC. Drawing the rest from reference TRBV28 and TRBJ2-7, the complete variable domain is DVKVTQSSRYLVKRTGEKVFLECVQDMDHENMFWYRQDPGLGLRLIYFSYDVKMKEKGDIPEGYSVSREKKERFSLILESASTNQTSMYLCASSLGSGNSYYEQYFGPGTRLTVT.

The chain has TRBV27 and TRBJ2-7; TRBD1 is a possible D gene (6 bases). The V end was cut by 5 bases, the J end by 5 bases, with 19 bases between. This CDR3 region has 15 residues. The germline gives CDR1 MNHEY, CDR2 SMNVEV (reference sequence). The CDR3 DNA follows: TGTGCCAGCAGTCCTAGGTGGGACAATCTGGACGAGCAGTACTTC. It yields the protein CASSPRWDNLDEQYF.

This chain joins TRBV7-3 and TRBJ2-1, with D uncertain. Trimming took off 1 base at V and 7 bases at J, with 5 bases between the two ends. This CDR3 spans 12 amino acids. Germline CDR1 and CDR2: SGHTA and FQGTGA. CDR3 sequence (DNA): TGTGCCAGCAGCTTAAACCGGAATGAGCAGTTCTTC. Protein sequence: CASSLNRNEQFF.

The chain has TRBV19 and TRBJ2-1; 7 nucleotides agree with TRBD2. Germline trimming cut 7 bases from V and 7 bases from J; bases unmatched to any gene: 16. The length of the CDR3 is 16 residues. Germline CDR1 LNHDA, CDR2 SQIVND (reference sequence). The CDR3 loop is CASTSAGGAGPNEQFF. CDR3 coding DNA: TGTGCCAGTACCTCGGCTGGCGGAGCGGGGCCAAATGAGCAGTTCTTC.

The chain uses TRBV10-1 and TRBJ2-1, with D unresolved. The CDR3 extends over 13 amino acids. V dropped 3 bases and J dropped 8 bases, with 11 bases sitting between them. In germline, CDR1 is WNHNN, CDR2 SYGVQD (reference sequence). Here the CDR3 DNA reads TGCGCCAGCAGTGACCCGCCCGACTATGAGCAGTTCTTC. This sequence encodes CASSDPPDYEQFF.

The rearrangement joins TRBV6-4 to TRBJ2-1; maybe TRBD2 (6 bases). Deletions cut 4 bases from V and 8 bases from J, with 15 bases between. In germline, CDR1 is MRHNA, CDR2 SNTAGT. The CDR3 covers 14 residues. The CDR3 region is CASSAWGLGDEQFF. In DNA form, the CDR3 reads TGTGCCAGCAGTGCTTGGGGACTCGGGGATGAGCAGTTCTTC.

The V and J genes are TRBV6-1 and TRBJ2-1; 10 bases are shared with TRBD2. Germline CDR1 and CDR2: MNHNS and SASEGT. The ends lost 6 bases at V and 7 bases at J; junction bases unmatched: 9. The CDR3 extends over 15 amino acids. CDR3 in amino acids: CASSTFPTSGNEQFF. The CDR3 region has the DNA TGTGCCAGCAGCACCTTCCCGACTAGCGGGAATGAGCAGTTCTTC.

This chain uses TRBV6-5 with TRBJ2-7, with 11 bases that match TRBD1. Trimming at V came to 0 bases and at J to 3 bases, leaving 4 bases not matched to a gene. Germline lookup yields CDR1 MNHEY and CDR2 SVGAGI. The CDR3 loop spans 16 amino acids. The CDR3 DNA sequence: TGTGCCAGCAGTTACTCGGGTGGGACAGGGGGCTACGAGCAGTACTTC. Its translation: CASSYSGGTGGYEQYF.

This rearrangement joins TRBV25-1 to TRBJ2-7; D gene uncertain. Germline V gene sequence: CDR1 MGHDK, CDR2 SYGVNS. Trimming stripped 4 bases from V and 1 base from J, with 5 bases between. The CDR3 loop spans 12 amino acids. Here the CDR3 reads CASSVASYEQYF. CDR3 DNA sequence: TGTGCCAGCAGTGTCGCGTCCTACGAGCAGTACTTC.